This TCR beta chain is drawn from a study of T cells in Graves' hyperthyroidism and ophthalmopathy. Per the germline V gene, CDR1 is SEHNR and CDR2 is FQNEAQ (reference sequence). With V trimmed by 6 bases and J by 11 bases, 11 bases remained unmatched. The CDR3 covers 14 residues. Amplification yielded TCR beta CDR3 regions, with RNA transcripts as the source. First-round RT-PCR with HTBI primers amplified the TCR CDR3 region. TCRdb called the multiplex PCR reads again in MiXCR, with one record for every CDR3 protein. The sample has 530,000 or so distinct CDR3 sequences; 46% are singletons. This clonotype was sampled from a woman aged 18-29 years with Graves' hyperthyroidism. The V call is TRBV7-9, the J call TRBJ1-4; 8 bases fit TRBD1. Sequencing was performed on peripheral blood or thyroid tissue (not recorded which). The CDR3 protein is CASRLWTGMVKLFF. DNA of the CDR3: TGTGCCAGCAGACTTTGGACAGGGATGGTCAAACTGTTTTTT.